A selection of T cell receptor beta chains follows, all from one sample in a study of naive and memory T cell subsets. TCRdb independently ran MiXCR on the 5' RACE reads; one entry per CDR3 protein. The sample consists of roughly 48,000 distinct CDR3 sequences, around 4.7% of them appearing once. Receptors originate from a female donor in good health. CDR3s include the opening cysteine and the closing phenylalanine or tryptophan. The D gene is left open where the match is weak. For some rows the clone size is stated as once, few or many, or as a class when expanded; others skip it.

>TRBV29-1|TRBJ2-3|many|NA
TGCAGCGCCGCGTCCGTCCCCCCAGATACGCAGTATTTT
CSAASVPPDTQYF
>TRBV6-5|TRBJ1-1|many|NA
TGTGCCAGCAGTCCCCGGGGTAGCACTGAAGCTTTCTTT
CASSPRGSTEAFF
>TRBV28|TRBJ1-1|many|NA
TGTGCCAGCAGTTTATCCTCGTGGGCTGAAGCTTTCTTT
CASSLSSWAEAFF
>TRBV6-5|TRBJ2-1|many|TRBD2
TGTGCCAGCAGCGCACTAGCGGGAGGAGGGCATGAGCAGTTCTTC
CASSALAGGGHEQFF
>TRBV5-6|TRBJ1-1|many|NA
TGTGCCAGCAGCTTCGGGGTGACTGAAGCTTTCTTT
CASSFGVTEAFF
>TRBV9|TRBJ2-1|many|TRBD2
TGTGCCAGCAGCGCGACTAGCGGCCGCGAGCAGTTCTTC
CASSATSGREQFF
>TRBV4-1|TRBJ2-2|many|NA
TGCGCCAGCAGGGGGTCCGGGAGAGAGGGGATGCCCGGGGAGCTGTTTTTT
CASRGSGREGMPGELFF
>TRBV29-1|TRBJ2-5|many|TRBD2
TGCAGCGTTGTTCTTGCGGGAGGGCCGGGAGAGACCCAGTACTTC
CSVVLAGGPGETQYF
>TRBV28|TRBJ2-7|few|TRBD2
TGTGCCAGCAGTTTAAGACTAGCGGGAGGTATCACGGGCGGGTACGAGCAGTACTTC
CASSLRLAGGITGGYEQYF
>TRBV12-3/TRBV12-4|TRBJ2-2|NA|TRBD2
TGTGCCAGCAGACGGACTAGTTTTTCCGGGGAGCTGTTTTTT
CASRRTSFSGELFF
>TRBV9|TRBJ2-3|many|NA
TGTGCCAGCAGCGTAGGGGAAAGGGGCACAGATACGCAGTATTTT
CASSVGERGTDTQYF
>TRBV19|TRBJ1-5|NA|TRBD1
TGTGCCAGTAGTCTAAACAGGGGGCGCCGGGTAAGCAATCAGCCCCAGCATTTT
CASSLNRGRRVSNQPQHF
>TRBV4-3|TRBJ2-3|few|TRBD2
TGCGCCAGCAGCCAAGATGACACTAGCGGTATAGATACGCAGTATTTT
CASSQDDTSGIDTQYF
>TRBV20-1|TRBJ2-6|many|NA
TGCAGTGCTACCACCCGGGCCTCGTCGGCCAACGTCCTGACTTTC
CSATTRASSANVLTF
>TRBV2|TRBJ1-1|many|NA
TGTGCCAGCAGCGATCTGTCCGCTGAAGCTTTCTTT
CASSDLSAEAFF
>TRBV5-1|TRBJ2-7|many|NA
TGCGCCAGCAGCTTTTTAGCGAACTCCTACGAGCAGTACTTC
CASSFLANSYEQYF
>TRBV20-1|TRBJ2-7|many|NA
TGCAGTGCTAGAAGTGTAGCCTTGTCCTACGAGCAGTACTTC
CSARSVALSYEQYF
>TRBV28|TRBJ2-5|few|NA
TGTGCCAGCAGTTCAGGGGCTCACCCCCGTCTGGAGACCCAGTACTTC
CASSSGAHPRLETQYF
>TRBV11-2|TRBJ2-3|many|TRBD1
TGTGCCAGCAGCTTTGACAGGGCTAGCACAGATACGCAGTATTTT
CASSFDRASTDTQYF
>TRBV21-1|TRBJ1-2|NA|NA
TGTGCCAGCAGCGCACAAAGTGGGGGGAAAACCTATGGCGACACCTTC
CASSAQSGGKTYGDTF
>TRBV9|TRBJ1-4|NA|NA
TGTGCCAGCAGCCTGACAGGCGTGGAGGAAAAACTGTTTTTT
CASSLTGVEEKLFF
>TRBV5-6|TRBJ2-7|few|TRBD2
TGTGCCAGCAGCTTGCCGGGACTAGCGGTCGGGACCGAGCAGTACTTC
CASSLPGLAVGTEQYF
>TRBV6-6|TRBJ2-3|few|NA
TGTGCCAACCACGCAAGCACAGATACGCAGTATTTT
CANHASTDTQYF
>TRBV20-1|TRBJ2-1|many|NA
TGCAGTGCCCGGGGGCAGGGGCGATTAAGCTCCTACAATGAGCAGTTCTTC
CSARGQGRLSSYNEQFF
>TRBV28|TRBJ2-1|many|NA
TGTGCCAGCAGTTCCAGCGGGACAGTCGATGAGCAGTTCTTC
CASSSSGTVDEQFF
>TRBV30|TRBJ2-2|many|TRBD2
TGTGCCTGGAAAACTAGCGGGTTTACCGGGGAGCTGTTTTTT
CAWKTSGFTGELFF
>TRBV7-2|TRBJ2-1|many|NA
TGTGCCAGCAGCTTAACCACTCTGAACCGGAATGAGCAGTTCTTC
CASSLTTLNRNEQFF
>TRBV15|TRBJ1-5|many|NA
TGTGCCACCGGGGATAGCAATCAGCCCCAGCATTTT
CATGDSNQPQHF
>TRBV29-1|TRBJ2-7|many|TRBD1
TGCAGCGTTGAGAGCCAGGGGGCCTCCTACGAGCAGTACTTC
CSVESQGASYEQYF